This T cell receptor (beta chain) was retrieved from a study of T cell responses to AZD1222 COVID-19 vaccine. Method: immunoSEQ multiplex PCR; TCRdb's copy keeps in-frame clones and lacks some. The sample gives more than 95,000 clones, approximately 88% of which show up once; about 8.7% is in the top ten. V was shortened by 0 bases and J by 3 bases, with 9 bases between the two germline ends. CDR3 length: 15 amino acids. The germline gives CDR1 WNHNN, CDR2 SYGVQD (reference sequence). This clonotype was obtained from an adult in good health. The sample consisted of peripheral blood, taken on day 0 of AZD1222 vaccination. V is TRBV10-1 and J is TRBJ2-1; the D gene is possibly TRBD1 (6 bases). The CDR3 DNA reads as TGCGCCAGCAGTGAGTCTCCAGGGGACTACAATGAGCAGTTCTTC. Its translation: CASSESPGDYNEQFF.